These 9 T cell receptor beta chains were sequenced from one sample in a study of T cell repertoires in cytomegalovirus infection. TCRdb re-called the reads through MiXCR, storing one row per CDR3 protein. Among some 800,000 distinct CDR3 sequences listed, 25% to 35% were seen once. These receptors lack a known antigen. The sample in question was cultured CD8+ T cells from PBMCs, obtained from culture after CMV antigen stimulation. The receptors shown here come from a human donor in good health (CMV status not recorded). Some clones in this sample may be carry-over from other donors' samples.

There are many counts of this clonotype. The chain employs TRBV7-6 and TRBJ1-5, with D possibly matching TRBD1 (6 bases). Germline V gene lookup returns CDR1 SGHVS and CDR2 FNYEAQ. The CDR3 has 13 residues. Trimming pared 5 bases from V and 4 bases from J, leaving 9 bases between. The CDR3 protein is CASSADRNQPQHF. CDR3 coding DNA: TGTGCCAGCAGCGCCGACAGGAATCAGCCCCAGCATTTT.

V gene TRBV6-8 combines with J gene TRBJ2-7; D is perhaps TRBD1 (5 bases). The CDR3 consists of 12 residues. CDR1 is MNHGY, CDR2 SAAAGT, per germline. V gave up 2 bases and J gave up 7 bases, with 9 bases separating them. CDR3: CASSYGAREQYV. CDR3 coding DNA: TGTGCCAGCAGTTACGGGGCTAGAGAGCAGTACGTC.

The chain joins TRBV20-1 to TRBJ2-1; D possibly corresponds to TRBD2 (6 bases). Trimming cost V 0 bases and J 0 bases, with 12 bases left between them. The CDR3 has 16 residues. Germline assignment: CDR1 DFQATT and CDR2 SNEGSKA (reference sequence). DNA for the CDR3: TGCAGTGCTAGAGATCGACGGGGGAGCTCCTACAATGAGCAGTTCTTC. Amino acid sequence: CSARDRRGSSYNEQFF.

There are many counts of this clonotype. The V call is TRBV6-2 or TRBV6-3, the J call TRBJ1-5, with D unclear. V was pared by 5 bases and J by 0 bases, with 8 bases between. The CDR3 length is 14 residues. Germline V gene lookup returns CDR1 MNHEY and CDR2 SVGEGT. The CDR3 DNA follows: TGTGCCAGCAGTCAGCGGAGTAGCAATCAGCCCCAGCATTTT. Amino acid sequence: CASSQRSSNQPQHF.

The table lists this clonotype with a few counts. The chain employs TRBV7-8 and TRBJ2-3; tentatively, D is TRBD1 (6 bases). Germline V gene data show CDR1 as SGHVS and CDR2 as FQNEAQ. The CDR3 consists of 16 residues. The V and J ends lost 3 bases and 2 bases respectively, with 15 bases between them. DNA of the CDR3: TGTGCCAGCAGCTTCGGACAGTCCTCAAACACAGATACGCAGTATTTT. Its protein is CASSFGQSSNTDTQYF.

This clonotype was counted only a few times. The V call is TRBV5-4, the J call TRBJ2-3; 8 nucleotides match TRBD2. The J segment lost 5 bases and the V segment lost 3 bases, leaving 8 bases of the junction unmatched. Germline CDR1 reads SGHNT; CDR2 reads YYREEE (reference sequence). The CDR3 sequence is 15 residues long. CDR3 residues: CASSSLGGERDTQYF. The DNA of the CDR3 is TGTGCCAGCAGCTCGCTCGGGGGGGAGAGAGATACGCAGTATTTT.

The V and J genes are TRBV5-4 and TRBJ1-4; 10 bases fit TRBD1. There are 16 residues in the CDR3. After removal of 1 base from V and 8 bases from J, the junction contained 8 bases not matched to a gene. Per germline, CDR1 SGHNT and CDR2 YYREEE (reference sequence). DNA of the CDR3: TGTGCCAGCAGCTTGAAACCGGGGACAGGGGTCGAAAAACTGTTTTTT. Protein sequence: CASSLKPGTGVEKLFF. Full variable domain (missing parts from reference TRBV5-4 and TRBJ1-4): ETGVTQSPTHLIKTRGQQVTLRCSSQSGHNTVSWYQQALGQGPQFIFQYYREEENGRGNFPPRFSGLQFPNYSSELNVNALELDDSALYLCASSLKPGTGVEKLFFGSGTQLSVL.

This clonotype was counted many times. V gene TRBV7-2 combines with J gene TRBJ2-2; D is perhaps TRBD1 (5 bases). V was shortened by 3 bases and J by 1 base, with 21 bases between the two germline ends. Germline CDR1 reads SGHTA; CDR2 reads FQGNSA. This CDR3 region has 19 residues. For the CDR3, the DNA is TGTGCCAGCAGCTTCGGACAACCCCTCATCCACAAGAACACCGGGGAGCTGTTTTTT. Translated: CASSFGQPLIHKNTGELFF.

V and J are TRBV7-2 and TRBJ2-3, with 9 bases aligning to TRBD2. Unmatched junction bases numbered 8, after V lost 6 bases and J lost 4 bases. Germline assignment: CDR1 SGHTA and CDR2 FQGNSA. The CDR3 has 15 amino acids. Here the CDR3 reads CASSYVAGVPDTQYF. As DNA, the CDR3 is TGTGCCAGCAGTTACGTAGCGGGGGTCCCAGATACGCAGTATTTT.